This passage covers 11 T cell receptor beta chains from one sample sequenced in a study of blood T cell repertoires in COVID-19. Produced via immunoSEQ multiplex PCR; TCRdb's table is partial and in-frame only. The sample lists under 400,000 clones, 89% occurring once. Sequenced sample: peripheral blood. Source of these receptors: a woman aged 60-75 years with COVID-19, enrolled during active disease.

This rearrangement joins TRBV7-3 to TRBJ1-2, with D possibly being TRBD1 (6 bases). Germline V gene data show CDR1 as SGHTA and CDR2 as FQGTGA. CDR3 length: 13 residues. V gave up 5 bases and J gave up 8 bases, with 15 bases separating them. The CDR3 region is CASSPYRDGGYTF. CDR3 DNA sequence: TGTGCCAGCAGCCCATACAGGGACGGCGGCTACACCTTC.

The rearrangement uses TRBV30 and TRBJ2-3; 8 bases match TRBD2. The CDR3 is 13 amino acids. The V gene's germline CDR1 is GTSNPN and CDR2 SVGIG (reference sequence). V lost 7 bases to trimming and J lost 5 bases; unmatched junction nucleotides: 8. This chain's CDR3 is CASNIRGGDTQYF. CDR3 nucleotide sequence: TGTGCCTCCAATATACGGGGGGGAGATACGCAGTATTTT.

The J gene is TRBJ1-4, the V gene TRBV28; D unresolved. V was cut by 3 bases and J by 7 bases, with 6 bases left in between. Germline V CDR1 and CDR2: MDHEN, SYDVKM. CDR3 length: 12 residues. The CDR3 DNA is TGTGCCAGCAGTTTGAACTCTGAAAAACTGTTTTTT. Protein sequence: CASSLNSEKLFF.

The chain combines TRBV10-3 with TRBJ1-6, with D perhaps matching TRBD1 (5 bases). Germline V lookup: CDR1 ENHRY, CDR2 SYGVKD. The CDR3 consists of 13 residues. The V end was cut by 6 bases, the J end by 10 bases, with 13 bases between. The CDR3 spells CAIRQGVGSPLHF. Written as DNA, the CDR3 is TGTGCCATCAGGCAAGGGGTTGGGTCACCCCTCCACTTT.

The count of this clone is one. The genes are TRBV4-2 and TRBJ2-1; 8 bases align to TRBD2. V was clipped by 1 base and J by 0 bases; unmatched bases: 14. This CDR3 is built from 20 residues. Germline loops: CDR1 LGHNA, CDR2 YNFKEQ. The DNA for the CDR3 is TGTGCCAGCAGCCAAGGGTTGGTAGCGGGGTACACCAGCTCCTACAATGAGCAGTTCTTC. Translating it yields CASSQGLVAGYTSSYNEQFF.

This clone turned up a few times. V usage is TRBV9 and J usage is TRBJ1-2; 9 bases agree with TRBD1. V was pared by 3 bases and J by 5 bases, with 8 bases of the junction left unmatched. The CDR3 runs to 15 residues. Germline V gives CDR1 SGDLS, CDR2 YYNGEE. CDR3 DNA: TGTGCCAGCAGCGCGGGGGGGACAGGGCGGTATGGCTACACCTTC. The encoded protein is CASSAGGTGRYGYTF.

The V call is TRBV5-1, the J call TRBJ1-6; possible D gene TRBD1, 6 bases. Between the trimmed V and J ends, which lost 2 bases and 7 bases, there was a span of 10 bases. Germline V gene sequence: CDR1 SGHRS, CDR2 YFSETQ. The CDR3 sequence is 14 residues long. The CDR3 spells CASSLMTGNSPLHF. The CDR3 region has the DNA TGCGCCAGCAGCTTAATGACAGGAAATTCACCCCTCCACTTT.

The chain combines TRBV7-2 with TRBJ1-2; D perhaps matches TRBD1 (6 bases). The ends were cut back, 6 bases at V and 4 bases at J, with 15 bases in the middle. The length of the CDR3 is 14 residues. Germline CDR1 reads SGHTA; CDR2 reads FQGNSA. CDR3: CASRRGGGVYGYTF. The CDR3 DNA reads TGTGCCAGCAGGCGGGGAGGGGGAGTCTATGGCTACACCTTC.

The rearrangement uses TRBV19 and TRBJ2-3; TRBD2 matches at 9 bases. The CDR3 contains 17 residues. Germline CDR1 LNHDA, CDR2 SQIVND (reference sequence). The junction had 10 bases not matched to a gene; V was cut back by 5 bases and J by 1 base. The CDR3 region has the DNA TGTGCCAGTAGTTCCCAGAAGGTAGCGGGGGGCACAGATACGCAGTATTTT. It encodes CASSSQKVAGGTDTQYF.

V and J are TRBV7-9 and TRBJ2-3; perhaps TRBD2 as D (6 bases). The germline V and J ends were trimmed by 2 bases and 1 base, with 7 bases remaining between them. The length of the CDR3 is 14 residues. Per the germline V gene, CDR1 is SEHNR and CDR2 is FQNEAQ (reference sequence). The CDR3 protein is CASSLTGGTDTQYF. CDR3 DNA: TGTGCCAGCAGCTTAACGGGGGGCACAGATACGCAGTATTTT.

This chain connects TRBV4-2 to TRBJ1-1; D is uncertain. Germline V CDR1 and CDR2: LGHNA, YNFKEQ. The CDR3 consists of 15 residues. V was trimmed by 0 bases and J by 5 bases, leaving 13 bases between them. The CDR3 region is CASSQDWFRETEAFF. Written as DNA, the CDR3 is TGTGCCAGCAGCCAAGATTGGTTTCGGGAGACTGAAGCTTTCTTT.